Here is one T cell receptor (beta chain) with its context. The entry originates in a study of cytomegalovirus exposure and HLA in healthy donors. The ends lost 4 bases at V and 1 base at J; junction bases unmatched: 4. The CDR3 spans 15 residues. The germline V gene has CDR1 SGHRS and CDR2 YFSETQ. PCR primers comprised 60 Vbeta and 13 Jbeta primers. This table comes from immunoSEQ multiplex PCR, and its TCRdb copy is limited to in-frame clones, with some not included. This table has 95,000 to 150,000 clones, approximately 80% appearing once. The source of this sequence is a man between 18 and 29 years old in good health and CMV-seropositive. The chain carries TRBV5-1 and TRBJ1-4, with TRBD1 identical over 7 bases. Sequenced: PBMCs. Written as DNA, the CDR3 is TGCGCCAGCAGCGCCTACAGGGGAACTAATGAAAAACTGTTTTTT. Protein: CASSAYRGTNEKLFF.